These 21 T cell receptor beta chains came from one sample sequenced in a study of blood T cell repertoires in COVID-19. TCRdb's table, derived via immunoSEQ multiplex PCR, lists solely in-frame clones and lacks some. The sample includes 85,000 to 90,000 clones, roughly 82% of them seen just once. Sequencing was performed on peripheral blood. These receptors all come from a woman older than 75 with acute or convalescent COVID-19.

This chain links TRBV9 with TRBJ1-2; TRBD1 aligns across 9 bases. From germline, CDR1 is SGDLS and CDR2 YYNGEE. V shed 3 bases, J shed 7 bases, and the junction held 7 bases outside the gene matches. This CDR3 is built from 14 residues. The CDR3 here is CASSAGTGYGGYTF. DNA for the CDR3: TGTGCCAGCAGCGCAGGGACAGGGTACGGTGGCTACACCTTC.

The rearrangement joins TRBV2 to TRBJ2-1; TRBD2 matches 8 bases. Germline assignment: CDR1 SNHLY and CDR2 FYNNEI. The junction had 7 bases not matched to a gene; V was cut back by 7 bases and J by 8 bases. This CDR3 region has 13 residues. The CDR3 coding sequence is TGTGCCAGCAACTCCGGACTAGCCCATGAGCAGTTCTTC. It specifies CASNSGLAHEQFF.

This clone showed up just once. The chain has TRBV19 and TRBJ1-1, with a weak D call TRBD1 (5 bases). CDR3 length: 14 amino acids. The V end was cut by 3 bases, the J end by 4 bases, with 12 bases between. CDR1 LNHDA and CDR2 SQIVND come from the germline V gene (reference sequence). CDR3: CASSMISRVTEAFF. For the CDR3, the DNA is TGTGCCAGTAGTATGATTTCCAGGGTCACTGAAGCTTTCTTT.

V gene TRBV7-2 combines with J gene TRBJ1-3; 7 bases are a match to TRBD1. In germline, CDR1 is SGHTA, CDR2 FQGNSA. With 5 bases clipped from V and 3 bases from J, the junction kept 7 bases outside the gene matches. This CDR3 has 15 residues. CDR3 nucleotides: TGTGCCAGCAGCGCAACAGGGGCTAGTGGAAACACCATATATTTT. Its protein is CASSATGASGNTIYF.

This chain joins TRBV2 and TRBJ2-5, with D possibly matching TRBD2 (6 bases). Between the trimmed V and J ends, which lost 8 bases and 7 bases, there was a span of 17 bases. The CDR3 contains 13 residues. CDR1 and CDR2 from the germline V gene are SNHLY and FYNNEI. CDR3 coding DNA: TGTGCCAGCGGGGGTTCCAAGGGAGGGACCCAGTACTTC. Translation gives CASGGSKGGTQYF.

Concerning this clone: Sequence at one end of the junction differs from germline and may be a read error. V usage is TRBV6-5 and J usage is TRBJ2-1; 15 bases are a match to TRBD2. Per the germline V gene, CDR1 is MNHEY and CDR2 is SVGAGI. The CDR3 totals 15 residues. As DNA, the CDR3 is TGTGCCAGCAGTGACTCGGGACTAGCGGGAGGTGAGCAGTTCTTC. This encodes CASSDSGLAGGEQFF.

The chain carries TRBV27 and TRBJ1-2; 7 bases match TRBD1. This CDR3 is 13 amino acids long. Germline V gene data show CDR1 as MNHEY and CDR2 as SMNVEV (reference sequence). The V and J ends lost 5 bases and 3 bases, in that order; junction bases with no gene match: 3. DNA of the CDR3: TGTGCCAGCAGTATCGACAGGGACTATGGCTACACCTTC. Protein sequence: CASSIDRDYGYTF.

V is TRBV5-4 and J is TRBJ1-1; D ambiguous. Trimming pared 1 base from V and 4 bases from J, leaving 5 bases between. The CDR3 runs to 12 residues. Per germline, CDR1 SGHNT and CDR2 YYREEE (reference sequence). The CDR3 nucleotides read TGTGCCAGCAGCTTGCGCGGCACTGAAGCTTTCTTT. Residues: CASSLRGTEAFF.

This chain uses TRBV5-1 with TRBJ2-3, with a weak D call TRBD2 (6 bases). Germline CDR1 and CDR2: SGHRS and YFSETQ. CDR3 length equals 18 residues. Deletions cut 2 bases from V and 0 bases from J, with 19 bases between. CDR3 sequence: CASSLTLTGTASTDTQYF. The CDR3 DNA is TGCGCCAGCAGCTTAACACTTACCGGGACTGCTAGCACAGATACGCAGTATTTT.

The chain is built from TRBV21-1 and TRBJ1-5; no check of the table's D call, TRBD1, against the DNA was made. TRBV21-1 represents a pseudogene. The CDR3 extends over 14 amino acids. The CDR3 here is CASPRGRRNQPQHF. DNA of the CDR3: TGTGCCAGCCCCAGGGGGCGTCGCAATCAGCCCCAGCATTTT.

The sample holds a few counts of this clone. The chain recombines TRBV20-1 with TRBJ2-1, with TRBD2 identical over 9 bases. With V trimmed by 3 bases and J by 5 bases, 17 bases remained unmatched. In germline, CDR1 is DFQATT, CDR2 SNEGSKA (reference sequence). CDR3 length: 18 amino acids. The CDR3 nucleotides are TGCAGTGCTAGTCGCGAAGGCGGCGGGAGGGCCAGGAACAATGAGCAGTTCTTC. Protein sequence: CSASREGGGRARNNEQFF.

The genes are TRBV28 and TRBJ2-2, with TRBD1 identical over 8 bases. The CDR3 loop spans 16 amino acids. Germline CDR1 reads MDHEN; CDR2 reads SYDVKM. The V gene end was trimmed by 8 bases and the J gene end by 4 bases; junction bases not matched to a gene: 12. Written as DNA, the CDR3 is TGTGCCAGCTGCCCGGCGGCAACAGGGGGCACCGGGGAGCTGTTTTTT. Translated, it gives CASCPAATGGTGELFF. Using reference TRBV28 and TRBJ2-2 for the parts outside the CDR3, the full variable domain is DVKVTQSSRYLVKRTGEKVFLECVQDMDHENMFWYRQDPGLGLRLIYFSYDVKMKEKGDIPEGYSVSREKKERFSLILESASTNQTSMYLCASCPAATGGTGELFFGEGSRLTVL.

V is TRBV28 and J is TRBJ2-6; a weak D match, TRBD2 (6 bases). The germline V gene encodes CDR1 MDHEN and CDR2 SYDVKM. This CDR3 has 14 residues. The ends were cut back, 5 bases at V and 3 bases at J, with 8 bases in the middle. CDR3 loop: CASSLSGGANVLTF. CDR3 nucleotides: TGTGCCAGCAGTCTTAGCGGTGGGGCCAACGTCCTGACTTTC.

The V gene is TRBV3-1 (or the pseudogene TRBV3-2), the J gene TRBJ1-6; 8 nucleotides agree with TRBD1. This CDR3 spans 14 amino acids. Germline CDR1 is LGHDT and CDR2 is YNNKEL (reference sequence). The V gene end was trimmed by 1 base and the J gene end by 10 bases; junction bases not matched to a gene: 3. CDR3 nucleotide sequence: TGTGCCAGCAGCCAAGGGACAGGGCCATCACCCCTCCACTTT. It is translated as CASSQGTGPSPLHF.

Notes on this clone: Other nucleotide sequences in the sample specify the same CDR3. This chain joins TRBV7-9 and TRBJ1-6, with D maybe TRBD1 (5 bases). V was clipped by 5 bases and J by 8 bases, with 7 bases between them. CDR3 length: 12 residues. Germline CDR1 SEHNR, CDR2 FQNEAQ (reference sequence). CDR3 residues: CASSPGDSPLHF. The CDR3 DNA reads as TGTGCCAGCAGCCCGGGGGATTCACCCCTCCACTTT.

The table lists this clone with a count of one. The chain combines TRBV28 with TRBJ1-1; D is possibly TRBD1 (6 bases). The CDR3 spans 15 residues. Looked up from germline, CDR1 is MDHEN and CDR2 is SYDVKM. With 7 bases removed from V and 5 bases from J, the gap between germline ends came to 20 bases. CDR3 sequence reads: CASNYGTGLATEAFF. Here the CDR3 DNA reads TGTGCCAGCAATTATGGAACAGGGTTGGCGACTGAAGCTTTCTTT. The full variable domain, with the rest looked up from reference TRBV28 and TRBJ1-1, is DVKVTQSSRYLVKRTGEKVFLECVQDMDHENMFWYRQDPGLGLRLIYFSYDVKMKEKGDIPEGYSVSREKKERFSLILESASTNQTSMYLCASNYGTGLATEAFFGQGTRLTVV.

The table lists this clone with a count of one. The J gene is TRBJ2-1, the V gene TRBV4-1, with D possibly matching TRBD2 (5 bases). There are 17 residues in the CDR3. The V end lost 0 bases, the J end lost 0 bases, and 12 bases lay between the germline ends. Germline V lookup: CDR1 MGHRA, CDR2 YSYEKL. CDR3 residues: CASSQDSIGSSYNEQFF. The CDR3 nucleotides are TGCGCCAGCAGCCAAGATAGCATAGGGAGCTCCTACAATGAGCAGTTCTTC.

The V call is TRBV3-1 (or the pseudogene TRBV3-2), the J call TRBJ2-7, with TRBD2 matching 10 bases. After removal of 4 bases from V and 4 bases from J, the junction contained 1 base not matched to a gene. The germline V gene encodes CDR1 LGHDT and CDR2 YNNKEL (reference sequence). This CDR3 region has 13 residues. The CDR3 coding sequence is TGTGCCAGCAGCCTAGCGGGGGGATACGAGCAGTACTTC. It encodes CASSLAGGYEQYF.

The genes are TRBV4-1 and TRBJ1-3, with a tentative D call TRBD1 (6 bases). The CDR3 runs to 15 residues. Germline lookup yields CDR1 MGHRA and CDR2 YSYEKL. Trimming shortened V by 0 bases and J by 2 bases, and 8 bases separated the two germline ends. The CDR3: CASSQDRDTGNTIYF. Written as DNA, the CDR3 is TGCGCCAGCAGCCAAGACCGGGACACTGGAAACACCATATATTTT.

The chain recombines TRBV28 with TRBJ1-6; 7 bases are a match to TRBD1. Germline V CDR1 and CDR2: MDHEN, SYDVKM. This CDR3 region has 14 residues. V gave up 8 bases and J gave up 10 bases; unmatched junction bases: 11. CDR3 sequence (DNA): TGTGCCAGCCTTGACAGGGTAAACAACTCACCCCTCCACTTT. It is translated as CASLDRVNNSPLHF.

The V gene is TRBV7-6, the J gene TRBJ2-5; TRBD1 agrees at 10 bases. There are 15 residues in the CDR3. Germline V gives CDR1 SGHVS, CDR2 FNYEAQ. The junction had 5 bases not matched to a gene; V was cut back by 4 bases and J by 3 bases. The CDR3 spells CASSSRTGGKETQYF. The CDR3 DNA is TGTGCCAGCAGCTCTCGGACAGGGGGAAAAGAGACCCAGTACTTC.